This T cell receptor (beta chain) comes out of a study of shared clonotypes between healthy human individuals. Study-level results: Expectations were that clonotype sharing among donors would be affected by sequencing depth. Shared clonotypes: about 5% naive CD4, roughly 4% naive CD8, less than 2.5% memory CD4, approximately 0.41% memory CD8.

Naive CD8 cells lacked CD45RO and underwent positive selection for CCR7, leaving out terminally differentiated effector memory CD45RA+ cells. Details on this clone: The antigen is not known.

The CDR3 loop spans 12 amino acids. Trimming stripped 6 bases from V and 1 base from J, with 8 bases between. The V gene's germline CDR1 is SGHTS and CDR2 YDEGEE. Deep-level running was used for the assay. Using immunoSEQ multiplex PCR, the repertoire was profiled, and TCRdb retains in-frame clones only, with some absent. The profile shows some 1,900,000 clones, approximately 95% of them singletons. The sample was naive CD8+ T cells sorted from blood. The sequence came from a man between 18 and 35 years old in good health. This chain links TRBV5-8 with TRBJ2-7; no firm D call. The CDR3 loop is CASNWGSYEQYF. In DNA, the CDR3 is TGTGCCAGCAACTGGGGTTCCTACGAGCAGTACTTC.